One sample yielded the 17 T cell receptor beta chains listed below, sequenced in a study of blood T cell repertoires in COVID-19. Using immunoSEQ multiplex PCR, the repertoire was profiled, and TCRdb retains in-frame clones only, with some absent. Here the sample spans some 320,000 clones, around 85% being singletons. Sample: PBMCs or T cells enriched from blood (not recorded which). These receptor sequences come from a woman in her twenties or thirties who had been exposed to COVID-19.

This chain connects TRBV9 to TRBJ2-5; 10 positions agree with TRBD2. In germline, CDR1 is SGDLS, CDR2 YYNGEE. V trimming: 6 bases; J trimming: 0 bases; junction bases outside the gene matches: 8. The CDR3 contains 16 residues. This chain's CDR3 is CASTGGAGGYQETQYF. CDR3 coding DNA: TGTGCCAGCACCGGGGGAGCGGGGGGGTACCAAGAGACCCAGTACTTC.

V gene TRBV6-5 combines with J gene TRBJ1-6; no clear D. The CDR3 totals 16 residues. With 0 bases removed from V and 5 bases from J, the gap between germline ends came to 11 bases. Germline CDR1 and CDR2: MNHEY and SVGAGI. CDR3 residues: CASSYSIIRNNSPLHF. The CDR3 coding sequence is TGTGCCAGCAGTTACTCGATCATCAGGAATAATTCACCCCTCCACTTT.

The J gene is TRBJ2-5, the V gene TRBV27; 8 nucleotides agree with TRBD2. J was trimmed by 3 bases and V by 5 bases; bases with no gene match: 11. The CDR3 covers 16 residues. Germline V gene data show CDR1 as MNHEY and CDR2 as SMNVEV (reference sequence). The CDR3 coding sequence is TGTGCCAGCAGTCAAAAAGGGCGGGAGGAGGAAGAGACCCAGTACTTC. It encodes CASSQKGREEEETQYF.

CDR3 coding DNA: TGTGCCAGTAGTATCGGACAGACTAATGAAAAACTGTTTTTT. Its protein product is CASSIGQTNEKLFF. This chain joins TRBV19 and TRBJ1-4; D is possibly TRBD1 (6 bases). The germline V and J ends were trimmed by 3 bases and 2 bases, with 7 bases remaining between them. The germline V gene encodes CDR1 LNHDA and CDR2 SQIVND (reference sequence). There are 14 residues in the CDR3.

This chain uses TRBV19 with TRBJ2-5; 7 positions match TRBD1. This CDR3 has 13 amino acids. Germline-derived CDR1 and CDR2 are LNHDA and SQIVND (reference sequence). Trimming cost V 4 bases and J 4 bases; bases outside gene matches: 3. The CDR3 DNA reads TGTGCCAGTAGTAGTACAGGGGCAGAGACCCAGTACTTC. It is translated as CASSSTGAETQYF.

The CDR3 sequence is CASSYEGLPGEQFF. CDR3 nucleotide sequence: TGTGCCAGCAGTTACGAGGGACTTCCCGGTGAGCAGTTCTTC. The rearrangement uses TRBV6-5 and TRBJ2-1; the D gene is possibly TRBD2 (6 bases). The V and J ends lost 2 bases and 9 bases respectively, with 14 bases between them. Germline CDR1 and CDR2: MNHEY and SVGAGI. This CDR3 spans 14 amino acids.

This chain joins TRBV5-5 and TRBJ2-1; 9 bases align to TRBD2. J lost 10 bases, V lost 3 bases, and 11 bases had no gene match. Germline CDR1 reads SGHKS; CDR2 reads YYEKEE (reference sequence). The CDR3 is made up of 15 amino acids. CDR3 amino acids: CASSSPGLATHEQFF. The CDR3 region has the DNA TGTGCCAGCAGCTCGCCTGGACTAGCGACACACGAGCAGTTCTTC.

The V call is TRBV19, the J call TRBJ1-5, with a possible D match to TRBD1 (6 bases). CDR1 LNHDA and CDR2 SQIVND come from the germline V gene (reference sequence). V lost 3 bases to trimming and J lost 3 bases, with 15 bases between them. This CDR3 region has 16 residues. The CDR3 sequence is CASSIISGADNQPQHF. The CDR3 DNA sequence: TGTGCCAGTAGTATCATTTCAGGGGCCGACAATCAGCCCCAGCATTTT.

This clone was recorded once. J is TRBJ1-2 and V is TRBV5-1; a weak D match, TRBD1 (6 bases). CDR1 SGHRS and CDR2 YFSETQ come from the germline V gene. The CDR3 consists of 15 residues. Deletions cut 0 bases from V and 0 bases from J, with 9 bases between. The CDR3 DNA follows: TGCGCCAGCAGCTTGGAAACAGGGTCTAACTATGGCTACACCTTC. Its protein product is CASSLETGSNYGYTF.

V is TRBV28 and J is TRBJ1-1; weak D call: TRBD1 (5 bases). CDR1 is MDHEN and CDR2 is SYDVKM in the germline V gene. The CDR3 consists of 16 residues. V dropped 10 bases and J dropped 3 bases, with 24 bases sitting between them. The CDR3 loop reads CATHPRSRGIHTEAFF. The CDR3 nucleotides are TGTGCCACCCACCCCCGTAGCCGGGGGATTCACACTGAAGCTTTCTTT.

In the case of this clone: Other nucleotide sequences from this sample produce the same CDR3. The chain links TRBV27 to TRBJ1-6; D gene unclear. Germline V gives CDR1 MNHEY, CDR2 SMNVEV (reference sequence). The ends were cut back, 4 bases at V and 7 bases at J, with 8 bases in the middle. The CDR3 length is 13 residues. The CDR3 reads CASSYRENSPLHF. In nucleotides, the CDR3 is TGTGCCAGCAGTTACCGGGAAAATTCACCCCTCCACTTT.

The V and J genes are TRBV4-3 and TRBJ1-2; D not resolved. V dropped 0 bases and J dropped 4 bases, with 18 bases sitting between them. Germline V gene sequence: CDR1 LGHNA, CDR2 YSLEER. The CDR3 covers 17 residues. CDR3 in amino acids: CASSQDTSGYKGYGYTF. The CDR3 bases are TGCGCCAGCAGCCAAGATACGTCGGGGTATAAGGGCTATGGCTACACCTTC.

The rearrangement joins TRBV30 to TRBJ1-2, with D possibly TRBD1 on 5 matching bases. Germline CDR1 and CDR2: GTSNPN and SVGIG (reference sequence). The CDR3 consists of 19 residues. Trimming pared 0 bases from V and 4 bases from J, leaving 27 bases between. CDR3 in amino acids: CAWSVQSGRVGGYGYGYTF. Written as DNA, the CDR3 is TGTGCCTGGAGTGTACAGTCTGGCAGGGTTGGGGGGTATGGCTATGGCTACACCTTC.

V gene TRBV4-1 combines with J gene TRBJ2-5; weak D call: TRBD1 (6 bases). This CDR3 has 14 residues. Germline V gives CDR1 MGHRA, CDR2 YSYEKL. Between the trimmed V and J ends, which lost 5 bases and 4 bases, there was a span of 14 bases. The CDR3 here is CASSYITGSETQYF. The CDR3 nucleotides are TGCGCCAGCAGCTATATCACAGGGTCAGAGACCCAGTACTTC.

The chain uses TRBV21-1 and TRBJ2-7; the table's D call, TRBD1, was not checked against the DNA. TRBV21-1 is a documented pseudogene. This CDR3 has 17 amino acids. CDR3 sequence reads: CASSKGCTGVSSYEQYF. DNA for the CDR3: TGTGCCAGCAGCAAAGGTTGTACAGGGGTAAGCTCCTACGAGCAGTACTTC.

The chain employs TRBV3-1 (or the pseudogene TRBV3-2) and TRBJ1-1; no definite D call. The germline V gene encodes CDR1 LGHDT and CDR2 YNNKEL (reference sequence). Trimming stripped 0 bases from V and 11 bases from J, with 13 bases between. The CDR3 sequence is 13 residues long. CDR3 bases: TGTGCCAGCAGCCAAGACCGGGGAACGGACGCTTTCTTT. The encoded protein is CASSQDRGTDAFF.

V and J are TRBV5-4 and TRBJ2-5; possible D gene TRBD1, 6 bases. Deletions cut 4 bases from V and 3 bases from J, with 10 bases between. The CDR3 totals 13 residues. Looked up from germline, CDR1 is SGHNT and CDR2 is YYREEE (reference sequence). The CDR3 sequence: CASSPWTEETQYF. CDR3 nucleotides: TGTGCCAGCAGCCCATGGACAGAAGAGACCCAGTACTTC.